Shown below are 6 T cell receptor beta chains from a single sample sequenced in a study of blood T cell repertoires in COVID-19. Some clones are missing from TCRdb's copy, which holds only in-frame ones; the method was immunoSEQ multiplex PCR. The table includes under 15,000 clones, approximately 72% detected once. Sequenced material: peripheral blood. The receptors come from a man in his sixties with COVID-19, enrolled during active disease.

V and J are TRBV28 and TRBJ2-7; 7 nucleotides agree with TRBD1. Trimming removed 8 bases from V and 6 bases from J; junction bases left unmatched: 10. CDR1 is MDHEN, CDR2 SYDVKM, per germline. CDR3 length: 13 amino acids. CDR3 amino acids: CASRQGPTTEQYF. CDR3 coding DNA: TGTGCCAGCCGACAGGGCCCCACTACCGAGCAGTACTTC.

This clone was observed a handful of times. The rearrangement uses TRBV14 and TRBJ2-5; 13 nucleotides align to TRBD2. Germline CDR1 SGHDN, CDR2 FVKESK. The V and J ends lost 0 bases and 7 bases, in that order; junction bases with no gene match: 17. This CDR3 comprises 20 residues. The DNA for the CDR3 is TGTGCCAGCAGCCAAGACCCGAGACTAGCGGGAGGTTACCCGAAAGGGACCCAGTACTTC. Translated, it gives CASSQDPRLAGGYPKGTQYF.

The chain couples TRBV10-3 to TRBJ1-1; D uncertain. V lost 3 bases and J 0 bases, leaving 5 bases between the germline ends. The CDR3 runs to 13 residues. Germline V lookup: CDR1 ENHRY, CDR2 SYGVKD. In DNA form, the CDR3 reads TGTGCCATCAGTGACAGGCTGAACACTGAAGCTTTCTTT. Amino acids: CAISDRLNTEAFF.

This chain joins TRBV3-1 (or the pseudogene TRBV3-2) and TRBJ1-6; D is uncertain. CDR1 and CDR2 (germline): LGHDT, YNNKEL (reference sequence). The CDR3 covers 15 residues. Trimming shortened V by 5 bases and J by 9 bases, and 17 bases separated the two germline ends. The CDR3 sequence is CASSSPGLLRSPLHF. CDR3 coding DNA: TGTGCCAGCAGCTCCCCCGGTTTATTACGTTCACCCCTCCACTTT.

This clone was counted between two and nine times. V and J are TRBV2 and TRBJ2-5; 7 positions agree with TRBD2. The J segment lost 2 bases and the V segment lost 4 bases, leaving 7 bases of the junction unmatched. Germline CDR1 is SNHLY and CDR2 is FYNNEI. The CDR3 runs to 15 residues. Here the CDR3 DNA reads TGTGCCAGCAGTGTGGGGGGGACCAGGCAAGAGACCCAGTACTTC. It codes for CASSVGGTRQETQYF.

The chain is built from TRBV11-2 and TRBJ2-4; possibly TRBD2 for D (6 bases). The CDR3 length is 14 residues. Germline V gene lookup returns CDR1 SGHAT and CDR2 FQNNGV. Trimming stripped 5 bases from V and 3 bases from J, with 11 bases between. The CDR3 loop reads CASSLWGDKNIQYF. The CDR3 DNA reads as TGTGCCAGCAGCCTCTGGGGGGACAAAAACATTCAGTACTTC.